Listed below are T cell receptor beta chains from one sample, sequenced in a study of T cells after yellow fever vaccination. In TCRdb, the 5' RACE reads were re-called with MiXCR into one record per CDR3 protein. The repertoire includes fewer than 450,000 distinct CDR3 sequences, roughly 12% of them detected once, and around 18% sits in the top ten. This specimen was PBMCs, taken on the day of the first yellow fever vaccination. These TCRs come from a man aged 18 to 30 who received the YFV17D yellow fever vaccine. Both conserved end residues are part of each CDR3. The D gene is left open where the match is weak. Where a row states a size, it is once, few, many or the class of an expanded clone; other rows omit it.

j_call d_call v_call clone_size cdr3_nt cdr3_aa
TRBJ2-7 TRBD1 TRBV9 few TGTGCCAGCAGCGTAGGGGGGACAGCTCACTACGAGCAGTACTTC CASSVGGTAHYEQYF
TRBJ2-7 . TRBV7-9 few TGTGCCAGCAGCTTACCTAACGGGCCGGCTTCCTACGAGCAGTACTTC CASSLPNGPASYEQYF
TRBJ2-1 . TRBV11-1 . TGTGCCAGCAGCTTGACCGGACTCAACAATGAGCAGTTCTTC CASSLTGLNNEQFF
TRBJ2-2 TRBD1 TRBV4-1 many TGCGCCAGCAGCCTCTGGACAGGGGTAAACGGGGAGCTGTTTTTT CASSLWTGVNGELFF
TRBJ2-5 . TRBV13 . TGTGCCAGCAGCGCTGTCCGGGACGTCCAAGAGACCCAGTACTTC CASSAVRDVQETQYF
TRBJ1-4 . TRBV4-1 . TGCGCCAGCAGCCAAGCGAGGGCCGAGACGGAACTGTTTTTT CASSQARAETELFF
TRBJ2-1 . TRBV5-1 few TGCGCCAGCAAAGGCGGGGTGTCCTACAATGAGCAGTTCTTC CASKGGVSYNEQFF
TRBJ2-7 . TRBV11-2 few TGTGCCAGCAATCCCCTCTATGGAGGTGGGTACGAGCAGTACTTC CASNPLYGGGYEQYF
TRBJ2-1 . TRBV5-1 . TGCGCCAGCAGCTACGGCAGGGAGGTCGGTGAGCAGTTCTTC CASSYGREVGEQFF
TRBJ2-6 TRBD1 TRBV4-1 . TGCGCCAGCAGCCGACGACAGGGGGACCCCTCTGGGGCCAACGTCCTGACTTTC CASSRRQGDPSGANVLTF
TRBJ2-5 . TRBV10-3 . TGTGCCATCAGTGAGCCCGACAGGGAGACCCAGTACTTC CAISEPDRETQYF
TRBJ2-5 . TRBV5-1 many TGCGCCAGCAGCCCCCGTTTCCCAGGCTGGGAGACCCAGTACTTC CASSPRFPGWETQYF
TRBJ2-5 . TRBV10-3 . TGTGCCATCCTGGGGGGGCTCCAAGAGACCCAGTACTTC CAILGGLQETQYF
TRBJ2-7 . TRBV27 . TGTGCCAGCAGTTTATCGTCGTATCTCTCCTACGAGCAGTACTTC CASSLSSYLSYEQYF
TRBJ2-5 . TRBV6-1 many TGTGCCAGCAGCCTATACAGGGAAGAGACCCAGTACTTC CASSLYREETQYF
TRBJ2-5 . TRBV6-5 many TGTGCCAGCAGGGTGGGAGAAGAGACCCAGTACTTC CASRVGEETQYF
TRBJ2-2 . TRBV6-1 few TGTGCCAGCAGTCCATTTGGGGGGTCCGGGGAGCTGTTTTTT CASSPFGGSGELFF
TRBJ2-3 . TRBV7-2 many TGTGCCAGCAGCCGCTGGGCCCTACCCACAGATACGCAGTATTTT CASSRWALPTDTQYF
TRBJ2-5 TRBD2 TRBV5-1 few TGCGCCAGCAGCTTGAAAGCGGGGGGCCAAGAGACCCAGTACTTC CASSLKAGGQETQYF
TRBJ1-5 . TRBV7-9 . TGTGCCAGCAGCCCAATGGGGCAGCCCCAGCATTTT CASSPMGQPQHF
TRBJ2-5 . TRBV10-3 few TGTGCCACGGGGCGGGGCGCGAAAGAGACCCAGTACTTC CATGRGAKETQYF
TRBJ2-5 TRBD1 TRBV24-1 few TGTGCCACCAGCCGGGACAGGGAAATAGAGACCCAGTACTTC CATSRDREIETQYF
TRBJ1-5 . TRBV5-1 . TGCGCCAGCAGCCCAGACGGCCTCAATCAGCCCCAGCATTTT CASSPDGLNQPQHF
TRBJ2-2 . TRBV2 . TGTGCCAGCCGGGGGAGTAGTATGGACACCGGGGAGCTGTTTTTT CASRGSSMDTGELFF
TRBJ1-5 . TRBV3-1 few TGTGCCAGCAGCCATTGGGGTCAGGGAGATCAGCCCCAGCATTTT CASSHWGQGDQPQHF
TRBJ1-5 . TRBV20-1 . TGCAGTGCTAGAGGCGACAGGAATCAGCCCCAGCATTTT CSARGDRNQPQHF
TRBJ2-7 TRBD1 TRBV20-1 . TGCAGTGCTAGAGTGCAGGACAGGGGCTTTTACGGCAGCTACGAGCAGTACTTC CSARVQDRGFYGSYEQYF
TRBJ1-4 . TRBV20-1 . TGCAGTGCACCGGACAGATCTAATGAAAAACTGTTTTTT CSAPDRSNEKLFF
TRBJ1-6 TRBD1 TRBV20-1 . TGCAGTGCTCGGGGGACAGGCAACACCAATTCACCCCTCCACTTT CSARGTGNTNSPLHF